This T cell receptor (beta chain) was captured in a study of OX40 agonist ivuxolimab in advanced cancers. Using immunoSEQ multiplex PCR, the repertoire was profiled, and TCRdb retains in-frame clones only, with some absent. Counted here are tens of thousands of clones, about 90% occurring once; the ten biggest clones make up over 0.7%. The V gene's germline CDR1 is SGHNT and CDR2 YENEEA. With 0 bases clipped from V and 5 bases from J, the junction kept 11 bases outside the gene matches. This CDR3 has 18 residues. The source was CD4+ or CD8+ T cells sorted from blood, collected in a trial of the OX40 agonist ivuxolimab. This receptor was obtained from an adult with an advanced solid tumor such as melanoma, head and neck, liver or kidney cancer. This chain links TRBV11-3 with TRBJ2-1, with TRBD1 matching over 9 bases. The CDR3 DNA sequence: TGTGCCAGCAGCTTAGATTATTTCGGCGGGACAGGGAACAATGAGCAGTTCTTC. Translating gives CASSLDYFGGTGNNEQFF.